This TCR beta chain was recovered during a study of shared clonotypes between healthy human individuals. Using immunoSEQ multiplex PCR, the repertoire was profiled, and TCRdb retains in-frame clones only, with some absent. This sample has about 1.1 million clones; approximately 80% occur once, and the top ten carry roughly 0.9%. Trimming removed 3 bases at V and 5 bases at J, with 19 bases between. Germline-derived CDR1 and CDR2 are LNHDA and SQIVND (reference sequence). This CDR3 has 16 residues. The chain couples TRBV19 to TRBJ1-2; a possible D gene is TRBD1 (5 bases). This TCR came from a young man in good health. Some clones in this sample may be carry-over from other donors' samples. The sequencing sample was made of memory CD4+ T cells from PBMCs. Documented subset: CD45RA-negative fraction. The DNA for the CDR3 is TGTGCCAGTAGTATGATCCAGGGTTTTAAGGGGTATGGCTACACCTTC. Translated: CASSMIQGFKGYGYTF.